These 9 T cell receptor beta chains came from one sample sequenced in a study of T cells of healthy individuals. TCRdb reanalysed the 5' RACE reads using MiXCR and keeps one entry per CDR3 protein. Among 60,000 to 80,000 distinct CDR3 sequences listed, around 16% were seen once. The receptors stem from a human donor in good health.

The chain couples TRBV15 to TRBJ2-7; maybe TRBD2 (5 bases). Per the germline V gene, CDR1 is LNHNV and CDR2 is YYDKDF (reference sequence). V was shortened by 0 bases and J by 2 bases, with 14 bases between the two germline ends. CDR3 length equals 16 residues. The CDR3: CATSRESAGLPYEQYF. The CDR3 region has the DNA TGTGCCACCAGCAGAGAATCCGCAGGACTCCCCTACGAGCAGTACTTC.

The chain has TRBV19 and TRBJ2-1; no clear D gene. Germline V gene lookup returns CDR1 LNHDA and CDR2 SQIVND (reference sequence). The V end was cut by 5 bases, the J end by 5 bases, with 7 bases between. This CDR3 spans 12 amino acids. DNA of the CDR3: TGTGCCAGTAGTTTGCACCACAATGAGCAGTTCTTC. Translated, it gives CASSLHHNEQFF.

This clonotype showed up just a few times. The rearrangement links TRBV7-6 to TRBJ2-4; D may be TRBD1 (6 bases). The CDR3 covers 17 residues. The V gene's germline CDR1 is SGHVS and CDR2 FNYEAQ. Trimming removed 5 bases at V and 0 bases at J, with 17 bases between. Here the CDR3 reads CASSPSTGWEAKNIQYF. The CDR3 DNA reads TGTGCCAGCAGCCCCTCCACAGGGTGGGAAGCCAAAAACATTCAGTACTTC.

J is TRBJ2-1 and V is TRBV4-2; D is possibly TRBD1 (5 bases). V dropped 5 bases and J dropped 4 bases, with 15 bases sitting between them. CDR1 is LGHNA and CDR2 is YNFKEQ in the germline V gene. The CDR3 is 15 residues long. CDR3 in amino acids: CASSDSLWDYNEQFF. The DNA for the CDR3 is TGTGCCAGCAGCGACAGCTTATGGGATTACAATGAGCAGTTCTTC.

This clonotype was observed a few times. Written as DNA, the CDR3 is TGCAGCGTTGGAACAGGGGGCGCGGGTCAGCCCCAGCATTTT. Its protein is CSVGTGGAGQPQHF. The chain recombines TRBV29-1 with TRBJ1-5; 9 positions agree with TRBD1. This CDR3 contains 14 residues. Germline assignment: CDR1 SQVTM and CDR2 ANQGSEA. Germline trimming cut 4 bases from V and 6 bases from J; bases unmatched to any gene: 7.

This clonotype was seen more than once but under ten times. V and J are TRBV6-2 or TRBV6-3 and TRBJ2-7, with 8 nucleotides matching TRBD1. V was pared by 5 bases and J by 2 bases, with 8 bases of the junction left unmatched. There are 15 residues in the CDR3. Germline CDR1 is MNHEY and CDR2 is SVGEGT. CDR3 sequence (DNA): TGTGCCAGCAGTACCCGACAGGGGAATCCCTACGAGCAGTACTTC. This codes for CASSTRQGNPYEQYF.

This clonotype has only one observation. The chain employs TRBV27 and TRBJ1-5; maybe TRBD1 (5 bases). V lost 5 bases and J lost 2, with 13 bases in between. CDR1 and CDR2 from the germline V gene are MNHEY and SMNVEV (reference sequence). CDR3 size: 15 residues. The CDR3 DNA follows: TGTGCCAGCAGTCCCGCCAGGGATGGCAATCAGCCCCAGCATTTT. Protein: CASSPARDGNQPQHF.

The sample holds a few counts of this clonotype. The rearrangement links TRBV7-8 to TRBJ2-7, with TRBD2 matching over 12 bases. The junction had 10 bases not matched to a gene; V was cut back by 5 bases and J by 5 bases. Germline CDR1 SGHVS, CDR2 FQNEAQ. The CDR3 runs to 16 residues. The CDR3 here is CASSDRRLAGAHEQYF. CDR3 DNA sequence: TGTGCCAGCAGCGACAGAAGACTAGCGGGAGCCCACGAGCAGTACTTC. Full variable domain (rest looked up from reference TRBV7-8 and TRBJ2-7): GAGVSQSPRYKVAKRGQDVALRCDPISGHVSLFWYQQALGQGPEFLTYFQNEAQLDKSGLPSDRFFAERPEGSVSTLKIQRTQQEDSAVYLCASSDRRLAGAHEQYFGPGTRLTVT.

This clonotype was recorded at least ten times. The J gene is TRBJ2-3, the V gene TRBV9; 8 positions match TRBD2. The germline gives CDR1 SGDLS, CDR2 YYNGEE. This CDR3 has 16 amino acids. Trimming cost V 0 bases and J 3 bases; bases outside gene matches: 6. CDR3 protein: CASSVVSGGRTDTQYF. In DNA form, the CDR3 reads TGTGCCAGCAGCGTAGTCTCGGGAGGGCGAACAGATACGCAGTATTTT.